The present entry profiles one TCR beta chain with its context. What it binds is not known. General study points: Whole repertoires were not studied in the larger cohort, only one V-J beta rearrangement. Tumor Tregs overlapped most with tumor, then blood, naive CD4+ cells. In terms of TCR gene usage, tumor memory CD4+ T cells clustered together with blood and lymph node memory CD4+ cells, as well as with lymph node naive CD4+ cells.

Germline V gene lookup returns CDR1 SEHNR and CDR2 FQNEAQ (reference sequence). This CDR3 region has 16 residues. The V gene end was trimmed by 5 bases and the J gene end by 0 bases; junction bases not matched to a gene: 4. Cells sorted as Tregs were CD4+, CD25+ and CD127-/low. After constant-region reverse-primer amplification, full-length variable regions underwent semi-nested PCR with Nested Universal Primer A. TCRdb independently ran MiXCR on the 5' RACE reads; one entry per CDR3 protein. The top ten clones hold 4% of a sample with approximately 40,000 distinct CDR3 sequences, 22% of them seen once.

V usage is TRBV7-9 and J usage is TRBJ2-5; 12 bases line up with TRBD2. The sample was Tregs sorted from blood. This TCR came from a female donor with breast cancer. The CDR3 sequence: CASSPRTSGDQETQYF. CDR3 DNA: TGTGCCAGCAGCCCCCGGACTAGCGGGGACCAAGAGACCCAGTACTTC.